The present TCR beta chain was sequenced within a study of beta chain features in type 1 diabetes (dated by TCRdb to between 2018 and 2020). With respect to the entire study: Mean age, gender distribution, total cell number and subset yield did not differ between patients and healthy donors. A total of around 110,000,000 sorted cells were examined across all samples, and a strong correlation was observed between cell number per subset and RNA yield. In the study, TCRB repertoires of sorted circulating CD4+ T cell subsets from recently diagnosed type 1 diabetes patients were compared with those of matched healthy donors. Regulatory and stem cell-like memory subsets were obtained from only 8 patients and roughly 8 healthy donors, while naive and central memory subsets were obtained from all 28 donors. Overall study results and their limits: Sequencing cDNA rather than genomic DNA could over-represent highly expressing activated cells, although activation and CD3 levels did not differ between groups. PCR might favor shorter templates, but patient and control samples were amplified and corrected together, so any skew would affect both groups equally. Naive, central memory and regulatory TCRB repertoires appeared to be more similar among patients than among healthy donors. Because the HLA sub-analyses included only small numbers of individuals, any influence of HLA type on TCRB rearrangement was left unresolved. Fewer insertions and more nucleotide deletions at VDJ recombination sites were observed in patients with type 1 diabetes, implying thymic rearrangement abnormalities. In all four CD4+ subsets, TCRB CDR3 length was moderately but significantly shorter in type 1 diabetes patients.

A single peripheral blood draw of roughly 0.11 L on average was collected from each donor into heparinised tubes. Using a panel that included CD45RO, CCR7, CD25, CD127, CD95 and CD27, naive, central memory, regulatory and stem cell-like memory CD4+ T cells were sorted on a BD FACSAria II. Every sorted population had a purity above 95%. PBMCs were separated immediately by Lymphoprep density gradient centrifugation and were stained directly, without being cultured. Samples were stained and sorted in pairs, with one healthy donor and one patient per experiment, so that batch effects were minimized. In this sample, this clone turned up a few times. The antigen it recognizes is unknown. Per-nucleotide qualities are absent, and no much larger clonotype sits a single base away. Trimming removed 8 bases from V and 4 bases from J; the gene matches leave 5 bases unexplained. Including the terminal cysteine and phenylalanine, the CDR3 comprises 14 residues. The CDR3 DNA has 42 bases and is translated from base 1. The germline V gene encodes CDR1 MNHEY and CDR2 SMNVEV (reference sequence).

The High Capacity cDNA Reverse Transcription Kit was used to reverse transcribe all of the isolated RNA, meaning that expressed TCRB transcripts were what got sequenced. Deep immunoSEQ sequencing was applied to naive, central memory and regulatory T cell samples, giving an average of approximately 3.8 million total reads per sample. Sorted cells were lysed in RLT buffer and RNA was extracted with DNase-treated RNeasy Micro or Mini kits, depending on cell number. Each cell subset was processed on its own to prevent cross-contamination, while patient and healthy donor samples were processed together. Using the immunoSEQ multiplex PCR, TCRB sequences were amplified from cDNA into 87-bp fragments spanning the CDR3 region. The amplicons were sequenced using the Illumina HiSeq platform. The source study handled its data this way. PCR bias was corrected computationally using synthetic template baselines, and reads within Hamming distance 2 were collapsed, with unmergeable singletons discarded. Reads were aligned against IMGT so that V, D and J genes, CDR3 length and insertions or deletions at six rearrangement sites could be assigned. Within each subset, clonotype counts were normalized to sorted cell number, and only after that were true diversity and Gini coefficients computed with the tcR R package. The overlap coefficient, calculated on TCRB nucleotide sequences, was used to measure repertoire sharing. As a proxy for the pre-selection repertoire, out-of-frame TCRB sequences from naive cells were analyzed. TCRdb mirrors the immuneACCESS table, restricted to in-frame sequences. Some clones are absent from its copies; in checked studies, under half trace to an unresolved V gene, and the reason for the others is unknown. That table is the source of V, J and clone size, and D and trimming were worked out from the DNA. The table for this sample lists 200,000 to 300,000 clones; around an eighth of them were counted only once. Approximately 0.024% of the sample comes from the top ten.

The sequence is built from TRBV27 and TRBJ1-6; 7 middle bases align to TRBD1. Sequenced input: naive CD4+ T cells from blood. The cell subset or site label, as the study defines it: true naive CD4+ T cells. The TCR comes from a woman aged 40 to 49 in good health. The encoded CDR3 is CASGGTAYNSPLHF. The sequence in DNA is TGTGCCAGCGGAGGGACAGCATATAATTCACCCCTCCACTTT.